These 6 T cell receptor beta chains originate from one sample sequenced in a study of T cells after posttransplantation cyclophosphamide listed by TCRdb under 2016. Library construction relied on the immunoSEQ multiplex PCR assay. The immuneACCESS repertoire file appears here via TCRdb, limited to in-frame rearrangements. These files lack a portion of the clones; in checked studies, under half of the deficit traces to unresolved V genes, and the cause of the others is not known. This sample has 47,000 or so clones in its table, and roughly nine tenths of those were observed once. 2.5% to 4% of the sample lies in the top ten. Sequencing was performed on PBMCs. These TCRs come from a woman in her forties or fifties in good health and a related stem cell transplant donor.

The DNA for the CDR3 is TGTGCCAGTAGTAGCAGGGGGCAAGAGACCCAGTACTTC. It translates to CASSSRGQETQYF. The V gene is TRBV19, the J gene TRBJ2-5; 7 bases line up with TRBD1. This CDR3 comprises 13 residues. Per the germline V gene, CDR1 is LNHDA and CDR2 is SQIVND (reference sequence). The junction had 1 base not matched to a gene; V was cut back by 4 bases and J by 2 bases. Full variable domain (outside the CDR3, taken from reference TRBV19 and TRBJ2-5): DGGITQSPKYLFRKEGQNVTLSCEQNLNHDAMYWYRQDPGQGLRLIYYSQIVNDFQKGDIAEGYSVSREKKESFPLTVTSAQKNPTAFYLCASSSRGQETQYFGPGTRLLVL.

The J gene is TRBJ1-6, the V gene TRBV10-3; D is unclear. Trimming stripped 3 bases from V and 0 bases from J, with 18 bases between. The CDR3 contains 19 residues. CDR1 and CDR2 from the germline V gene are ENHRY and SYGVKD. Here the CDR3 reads CAISDSGGFESSYNSPLHF. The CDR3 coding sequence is TGTGCCATCAGTGATTCGGGTGGGTTTGAGAGCTCCTATAATTCACCCCTCCACTTT.

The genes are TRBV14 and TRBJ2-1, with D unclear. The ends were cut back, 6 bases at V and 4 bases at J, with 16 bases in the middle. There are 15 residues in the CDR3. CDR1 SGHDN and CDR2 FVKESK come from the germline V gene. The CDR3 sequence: CASRAQENRYNEQFF. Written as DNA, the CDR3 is TGTGCCAGCAGGGCCCAGGAAAACCGGTACAATGAGCAGTTCTTC.

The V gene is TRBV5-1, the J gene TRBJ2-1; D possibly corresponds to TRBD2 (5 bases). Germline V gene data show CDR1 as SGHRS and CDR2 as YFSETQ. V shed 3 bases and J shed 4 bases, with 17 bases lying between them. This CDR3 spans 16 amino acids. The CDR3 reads CASSSIREMLYNEQFF. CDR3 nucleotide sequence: TGCGCCAGCAGCTCCATTAGGGAGATGCTTTACAATGAGCAGTTCTTC.

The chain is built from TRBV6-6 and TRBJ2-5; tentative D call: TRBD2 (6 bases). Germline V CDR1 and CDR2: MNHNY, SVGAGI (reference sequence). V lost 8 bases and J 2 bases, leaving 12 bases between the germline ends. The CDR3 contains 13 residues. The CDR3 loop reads CASAGGRQETQYF. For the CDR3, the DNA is TGTGCCAGCGCCGGGGGTCGACAAGAGACCCAGTACTTC.

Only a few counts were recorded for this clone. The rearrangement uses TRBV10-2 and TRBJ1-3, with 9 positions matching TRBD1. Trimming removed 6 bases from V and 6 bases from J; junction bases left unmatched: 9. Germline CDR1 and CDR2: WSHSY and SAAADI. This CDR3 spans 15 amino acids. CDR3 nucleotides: TGCGCCAGCAGAGCGGGACAGGGTTGGGTAAACACCATATATTTT. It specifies CASRAGQGWVNTIYF.